This is a list of T cell receptor beta chains from one sample in a study of cytotoxic CD8 clonotypes in ibrutinib-treated CLL. TCRdb's copy holds only in-frame clones and misses some; the assay was immunoSEQ multiplex PCR. The sample includes some 150,000 clones, 65% to 85% of them seen just once. The sequenced sample was PBMCs, obtained after 36 months of ibrutinib treatment. The origin of the receptors is a human donor with chronic lymphocytic leukemia. CDR3s include the opening cysteine and the closing phenylalanine or tryptophan. Each record gives: clone size, J gene, V gene, D gene, CDR3 DNA, CDR3 protein. D genes are given only for firm matches. For some rows the clone size is stated as once, few or many, or as a class when expanded; others skip it.

clone size: -
J gene: TRBJ2-7
V gene: TRBV10-1
D gene: TRBD2
CDR3 DNA: TGCGCCAGCAGTGAGTCTCTTAGCGGGAGTTACTACGAGCAGTACTTC
CDR3 protein: CASSESLSGSYYEQYF

clone size: few
J gene: TRBJ2-3
V gene: TRBV18
D gene: TRBD1
CDR3 DNA: TGTGCCAGCTCACCTAAGGGGGCTAGCACAGATACGCAGTATTTT
CDR3 protein: CASSPKGASTDTQYF

clone size: -
J gene: TRBJ2-7
V gene: TRBV11-3
D gene: -
CDR3 DNA: TGTGCCAGCAGCTTGGGGGCGCGGGAGCAGTACTTC
CDR3 protein: CASSLGAREQYF

clone size: -
J gene: TRBJ2-2
V gene: TRBV9
D gene: TRBD2
CDR3 DNA: TGTGCCAGCAGCATCCAGCCGGGACTAGCCGGGGGGGAGCTGTTTTTT
CDR3 protein: CASSIQPGLAGGELFF

clone size: -
J gene: TRBJ2-2
V gene: TRBV2
D gene: TRBD1
CDR3 DNA: TGTGCCAGCAGAGAAACCGGGACAGGGGGCAACACCGGGGAGCTGTTTTTT
CDR3 protein: CASRETGTGGNTGELFF

clone size: -
J gene: TRBJ2-1
V gene: TRBV2
D gene: -
CDR3 DNA: TGTGCCAGCAAATTGCGCGCCGGACTCTACAATGAGCAGTTCTTC
CDR3 protein: CASKLRAGLYNEQFF

clone size: -
J gene: TRBJ2-1
V gene: TRBV5-1
D gene: TRBD2
CDR3 DNA: TGCGCCAGCAGCTTGTGGCGGACTAGCGGCGATGAGCAGTTCTTC
CDR3 protein: CASSLWRTSGDEQFF

clone size: few
J gene: TRBJ2-3
V gene: TRBV7-8
D gene: TRBD2
CDR3 DNA: TGTGCCAGCAGCTTACAGACTAGCGGGAGTGGAACAGATACGCAGTATTTT
CDR3 protein: CASSLQTSGSGTDTQYF

clone size: -
J gene: TRBJ2-5
V gene: TRBV19
D gene: -
CDR3 DNA: TGTGCCAGTAGTATGGGTCGGACCGATCAAGAGACCCAGTACTTC
CDR3 protein: CASSMGRTDQETQYF

clone size: -
J gene: TRBJ1-5
V gene: TRBV19
D gene: -
CDR3 DNA: TGTGCCAGTAGTATCGGGTTCGCGGGGCGTCAGCATCAGCCCCAGCATTTT
CDR3 protein: CASSIGFAGRQHQPQHF

clone size: once
J gene: TRBJ1-5
V gene: TRBV30
D gene: TRBD1
CDR3 DNA: TGTGCCAGCAACAGGGGGAATCAGCCCCAGCATTTT
CDR3 protein: CASNRGNQPQHF

clone size: -
J gene: TRBJ2-5
V gene: TRBV5-4
D gene: -
CDR3 DNA: TGTGCCAGCAGCTTGTACAGGGAAGAGACCCAGTACTTC
CDR3 protein: CASSLYREETQYF

clone size: -
J gene: TRBJ1-2
V gene: TRBV18
D gene: -
CDR3 DNA: TGTGCCAGCTCACCACAAACAGATACCAGACACTATGGCTACACCTTC
CDR3 protein: CASSPQTDTRHYGYTF

clone size: once
J gene: TRBJ2-7
V gene: TRBV12-5
D gene: -
CDR3 DNA: TGTGCTAGTGGTTTGTTACGGGACCCCTACGAGCAGTACTTC
CDR3 protein: CASGLLRDPYEQYF

clone size: few
J gene: TRBJ2-7
V gene: TRBV4-2
D gene: TRBD2
CDR3 DNA: TGTGCCAGCAGCCAAGATTGGCGGGAGTCATACGAGCAGTACTTC
CDR3 protein: CASSQDWRESYEQYF

clone size: once
J gene: TRBJ1-4
V gene: TRBV28
D gene: TRBD1
CDR3 DNA: TGTGCCAGCAGTCTCAGGGGGATGCATGAAAAACTGTTTTTT
CDR3 protein: CASSLRGMHEKLFF

clone size: -
J gene: TRBJ2-7
V gene: TRBV7-9
D gene: TRBD2
CDR3 DNA: TGTGCCAGCAGCTTTATCCGGGAGGGCGAGCAGTACTTC
CDR3 protein: CASSFIREGEQYF

clone size: -
J gene: TRBJ2-7
V gene: TRBV6-5
D gene: -
CDR3 DNA: TGTGCCAGCAGGAAAAGACAGGTTACCTACGAGCAGTACTTC
CDR3 protein: CASRKRQVTYEQYF

clone size: -
J gene: TRBJ1-6
V gene: TRBV4-1
D gene: -
CDR3 DNA: TGCGCCAGCAGCCTGCGCGTAACAGGGACGGATGATTCACCCCTCCACTTT
CDR3 protein: CASSLRVTGTDDSPLHF

clone size: -
J gene: TRBJ2-7
V gene: TRBV5-1
D gene: TRBD2
CDR3 DNA: TGCGCCAGCAGCTTGGTAGGAGCGGGGAACGAGCAGTACTTC
CDR3 protein: CASSLVGAGNEQYF

clone size: -
J gene: TRBJ2-1
V gene: TRBV18
D gene: -
CDR3 DNA: TGTGCCAGCTTAGGACGGGATGAGCAGTTCTTC
CDR3 protein: CASLGRDEQFF

clone size: once
J gene: TRBJ2-5
V gene: TRBV18
D gene: -
CDR3 DNA: TGTGCCAGCTCACCACCGATGGGGGCCGAAGAGACCCAGTACTTC
CDR3 protein: CASSPPMGAEETQYF

clone size: -
J gene: TRBJ2-5
V gene: TRBV29-1
D gene: -
CDR3 DNA: TGCAGCGTTGCCGCTTTGGGGGAGACCCAGTACTTC
CDR3 protein: CSVAALGETQYF

clone size: few
J gene: TRBJ1-5
V gene: TRBV7-9
D gene: -
CDR3 DNA: TGTGCCAGCAGCTTAGCGGCAGGGATTCAGCCCCAGCATTTT
CDR3 protein: CASSLAAGIQPQHF

clone size: -
J gene: TRBJ2-5
V gene: TRBV5-4
D gene: TRBD2
CDR3 DNA: TGTGCCAGCAGCCAGGGACTAGCACAGGAGACCCAGTACTTC
CDR3 protein: CASSQGLAQETQYF

clone size: -
J gene: TRBJ2-7
V gene: TRBV5-8
D gene: -
CDR3 DNA: TGTGCCAGCAGCTTGGTAAACTACGAGCAGTACTTC
CDR3 protein: CASSLVNYEQYF

clone size: -
J gene: TRBJ1-3
V gene: TRBV29-1
D gene: -
CDR3 DNA: TGCAGCGTTAGTCTATTCTCTGGAAACACCATATATTTT
CDR3 protein: CSVSLFSGNTIYF

clone size: -
J gene: TRBJ2-5
V gene: TRBV7-9
D gene: -
CDR3 DNA: TGTGCCAGCAGCCCGTGGGGACGGCAAGAGACCCAGTACTTC
CDR3 protein: CASSPWGRQETQYF

clone size: -
J gene: TRBJ1-3
V gene: TRBV10-2
D gene: -
CDR3 DNA: TGCGCCAGCAGTACAGGGTCTGGAAACACCATATATTTT
CDR3 protein: CASSTGSGNTIYF

clone size: once
J gene: TRBJ2-7
V gene: TRBV7-3
D gene: TRBD2
CDR3 DNA: TGTGCCAGCAGCGCACTTCCGGGACTAGCGGGAGAGGACGAGCAGTACTTC
CDR3 protein: CASSALPGLAGEDEQYF

clone size: few
J gene: TRBJ1-3
V gene: TRBV10-3
D gene: TRBD1
CDR3 DNA: TGTGCCATCAGTGAGTCGGGGACAGGGACTGGAAACACCATATATTTT
CDR3 protein: CAISESGTGTGNTIYF

clone size: -
J gene: TRBJ2-3
V gene: TRBV27
D gene: TRBD2
CDR3 DNA: TGTGCCAGCAGTTCCTCGGGTTGGGGGGGAGGGGCCCCAGATACGCAGTATTTT
CDR3 protein: CASSSSGWGGGAPDTQYF

clone size: -
J gene: TRBJ1-1
V gene: TRBV20-1
D gene: -
CDR3 DNA: TGCAGTGGTACTGTTAAAGAGGAAGCTTTCTTT
CDR3 protein: CSGTVKEEAFF

clone size: once
J gene: TRBJ1-6
V gene: TRBV10-3
D gene: -
CDR3 DNA: TGTGCCATCCACAGTCCGGAAGATAATTCACCCCTCCACTTT
CDR3 protein: CAIHSPEDNSPLHF

clone size: -
J gene: TRBJ2-1
V gene: TRBV28
D gene: -
CDR3 DNA: TGTGCCAGCAGTTTACGCAATGAGCAGTTCTTC
CDR3 protein: CASSLRNEQFF

clone size: -
J gene: TRBJ1-4
V gene: TRBV28
D gene: TRBD1
CDR3 DNA: TGTGCCAGCAGTTTCGGGACAGGGCACGAAAAACTGTTTTTT
CDR3 protein: CASSFGTGHEKLFF

clone size: once
J gene: TRBJ1-2
V gene: TRBV30
D gene: TRBD1
CDR3 DNA: TGTGCCTGTCGAGGAACAGGGGATCACAGTGGCTACACCTTC
CDR3 protein: CACRGTGDHSGYTF

clone size: -
J gene: TRBJ2-2
V gene: TRBV11-3
D gene: -
CDR3 DNA: TGTGCCAGCAGCCTCGGATCCGGGGAGCTGTTTTTT
CDR3 protein: CASSLGSGELFF

clone size: -
J gene: TRBJ1-1
V gene: TRBV10-3
D gene: -
CDR3 DNA: TGTGCCATCAGTGAACGGGGAAACTCTGAAGCTTTCTTT
CDR3 protein: CAISERGNSEAFF

clone size: -
J gene: TRBJ2-3
V gene: TRBV15
D gene: TRBD2
CDR3 DNA: TGTGCCACCAGCACAGGGACTAGCGGAAATACAGATACGCAGTATTTT
CDR3 protein: CATSTGTSGNTDTQYF

clone size: -
J gene: TRBJ2-1
V gene: TRBV5-1
D gene: -
CDR3 DNA: TGCGCCAGCCGCCCCGGGACCGACTACAATGAGCAGTTCTTC
CDR3 protein: CASRPGTDYNEQFF

clone size: -
J gene: TRBJ2-1
V gene: TRBV30
D gene: -
CDR3 DNA: TGTGCCTGGACGGGCGGCCCTTACAATGAGCAGTTCTTC
CDR3 protein: CAWTGGPYNEQFF

clone size: -
J gene: TRBJ1-2
V gene: TRBV29-1
D gene: -
CDR3 DNA: TGCAGCGTTGCGGAAGGCCCCGGCTATGGCTACACCTTC
CDR3 protein: CSVAEGPGYGYTF

clone size: -
J gene: TRBJ2-3
V gene: TRBV7-6
D gene: TRBD2
CDR3 DNA: TGTGCCAGCAGCTTACTAGCGGGAGGAGGGACAGATACGCAGTATTTT
CDR3 protein: CASSLLAGGGTDTQYF

clone size: -
J gene: TRBJ2-7
V gene: TRBV10-3
D gene: -
CDR3 DNA: TGTGCCATCAGTGAGTCGGGTAACGGTCGCTACGAGCAGTACTTC
CDR3 protein: CAISESGNGRYEQYF

clone size: -
J gene: TRBJ2-7
V gene: TRBV4-1
D gene: -
CDR3 DNA: TGCGCCAGCAGCCAAGCCCCCAGGGATGGGGAGCAGTACTTC
CDR3 protein: CASSQAPRDGEQYF

clone size: -
J gene: TRBJ1-1
V gene: TRBV5-1
D gene: TRBD1
CDR3 DNA: TGCGCCAGCAGCTTCCGACAGGGCTTCACTGAAGCTTTCTTT
CDR3 protein: CASSFRQGFTEAFF

clone size: once
J gene: TRBJ1-2
V gene: TRBV28
D gene: -
CDR3 DNA: TGTGCCAGCAGTAACACCTATGGCTACACCTTC
CDR3 protein: CASSNTYGYTF

clone size: few
J gene: TRBJ1-2
V gene: TRBV2
D gene: -
CDR3 DNA: TGTGCCAGCAGTAGTGGACTGACTGCCGGCTACACCTTC
CDR3 protein: CASSSGLTAGYTF

clone size: many
J gene: TRBJ1-2
V gene: TRBV2
D gene: -
CDR3 DNA: TGTGCCAGCAGTGATGATTGGACGAACTATGGCTACACCTTC
CDR3 protein: CASSDDWTNYGYTF

clone size: once
J gene: TRBJ2-2
V gene: TRBV6-5
D gene: TRBD2
CDR3 DNA: TGTGCCAGCAGTGTGCGGGGGGACAACACCGGGGAGCTGTTTTTT
CDR3 protein: CASSVRGDNTGELFF